The present TCR beta chain was sequenced within a study of Ad26.COV2.S vaccination and SARS-CoV-2 variants. Turning to the study itself: The study gave Ad26.COV2.S intramuscularly, once or twice 56 days apart. Study-wide findings and caveats: Analytic work on TCR breadth and depth might have understated the full extent of total T cell responses. Recipients of vaccine and of placebo showed similar breadth of their non-spike TCR repertoires.

Treatment given: some 20 received Ad26.COV2.S at low or high dose, single or two shots; 5 received placebo; per-sample allocation not given. Following the first vaccine or placebo injection, samples were taken on day 63. As regards this clone: Antigen unknown.

Sequencing used immunoSEQ multiplex PCR; TCRdb keeps in-frame clones, though not all of them. The sample consists of fewer than 400,000 clones, less than 90% of them appearing once. The clonotype originates from a person between 18 and 60 years old who received the Ad26.COV2.S COVID-19 vaccine or a placebo. The source was peripheral blood, collected in a trial of Ad26.COV2.S vaccine versus placebo.

The CDR3 DNA reads as TGTGCCAGCAGTGAAGGAGAAGGGATGAACACTGAAGCTTTCTTT. The encoded protein is CASSEGEGMNTEAFF. The V call is TRBV6-1, the J call TRBJ1-1; D not resolved. Germline-derived CDR1 and CDR2 are MNHNS and SASEGT. V lost 1 base, J lost 0 bases, and 9 bases lay in between. CDR3 length equals 15 residues.